The 32 T cell receptor beta chains below come from one sample, sequenced in a study of T-cell reconstitution after alpha-beta-depleted transplantation in children. Preparation of the TCRbeta library involved a method that used unique molecular identifiers. TCRdb used MiXCR to reprocess the PCR reads, holding one entry per CDR3 protein. This table has approximately 420,000 distinct CDR3 sequences, about a tenth appearing once. The specimen was PBMCs from the stem cell graft donor, collected from the stem cell graft. These receptors were taken from a human donor who donated a stem cell graft to a child with acute myeloid leukemia.

This clonotype has a handful of counts. The chain combines TRBV25-1 with TRBJ2-1, with D uncertain. Deletions cut 3 bases from V and 10 bases from J, with 10 bases between. This CDR3 has 12 amino acids. Looked up from germline, CDR1 is MGHDK and CDR2 is SYGVNS. The CDR3 nucleotides read TGTGCCAGCAGTGATATCACAATAGAGCAGTTCTTC. Translation gives CASSDITIEQFF.

This chain joins TRBV6-1 and TRBJ2-5; no firm D call. Trimming removed 5 bases from V and 0 bases from J, with 7 bases in between. Per the germline V gene, CDR1 is MNHNS and CDR2 is SASEGT. This CDR3 has 13 amino acids. CDR3: CASSHENQETQYF. In DNA, the CDR3 is TGTGCCAGCAGTCATGAGAACCAAGAGACCCAGTACTTC.

This clonotype has just a few counts. The V gene is TRBV11-3, the J gene TRBJ1-6, with D unclear. Per germline, CDR1 SGHNT and CDR2 YENEEA. V was cut by 8 bases and J by 0 bases, with 17 bases left in between. The CDR3 is 17 amino acids. The chain's CDR3 is CASQAPTMSSYNSPLHF. The CDR3 DNA is TGTGCCAGCCAGGCACCGACAATGAGCTCCTATAATTCACCCCTCCACTTT.

This rearrangement joins TRBV7-3 to TRBJ1-5; D is undetermined. The ends were cut back, 3 bases at V and 10 bases at J, with 1 base in the middle. The CDR3 consists of 9 residues. Germline V CDR1 and CDR2: SGHTA, FQGTGA. CDR3 region: CASSFPQHF. The DNA of the CDR3 is TGTGCCAGCAGCTTCCCCCAGCATTTT.

This clonotype has only a few counts. The chain uses TRBV20-1 and TRBJ2-1; tentative D call: TRBD2 (6 bases). The CDR3 runs 16 residues. V was cut by 0 bases and J by 7 bases, with 19 bases left in between. Germline values: CDR1 DFQATT, CDR2 SNEGSKA (reference sequence). The CDR3 DNA follows: TGCAGTGCTAGAGATCTTCAGGAGGGCGATCCAAATGAGCAGTTCTTC. Residues: CSARDLQEGDPNEQFF.

The table lists this clonotype with many counts. The chain joins TRBV7-9 to TRBJ2-3, with 7 positions matching TRBD1. CDR1 and CDR2 (germline): SEHNR, FQNEAQ (reference sequence). CDR3 length: 13 amino acids. With V trimmed by 6 bases and J by 6 bases, 6 bases remained unmatched. CDR3 coding DNA: TGTGCCAGCAGGTATACAGGGGCCGATACGCAGTATTTT. This sequence encodes CASRYTGADTQYF.

J is TRBJ2-7 and V is TRBV7-2; tentative D call: TRBD1 (6 bases). V was shortened by 1 base and J by 3 bases, with 13 bases between the two germline ends. Per germline, CDR1 SGHTA and CDR2 FQGNSA. The CDR3 runs to 15 residues. The CDR3 reads CASSLGGRDNYEQYF. In DNA, the CDR3 is TGTGCCAGCAGCTTAGGGGGTCGGGACAACTACGAGCAGTACTTC.

The chain joins TRBV25-1 to TRBJ2-5; possibly TRBD2 for D (5 bases). The CDR3 length is 11 residues. V lost 6 bases and J 5 bases, leaving 7 bases between the germline ends. CDR1 and CDR2 (germline): MGHDK, SYGVNS. The DNA for the CDR3 is TGTGCCAGCAGGAGGGCGGAGACCCAGTACTTC. Translating it yields CASRRAETQYF. The entire variable domain, with the rest obtained from reference TRBV25-1 and TRBJ2-5, is as follows: EADIYQTPRYLVIGTGKKITLECSQTMGHDKMYWYQQDPGMELHLIHYSYGVNSTEKGDLSSESTVSRIRTEHFPLTLESARPSHTSQYLCASRRAETQYFGPGTRLLVL.

This clonotype was counted a few times. V usage is TRBV3-1 and J usage is TRBJ1-2, with D maybe TRBD1 (5 bases). Germline lookup yields CDR1 LGHDT and CDR2 YNNKEL (reference sequence). V dropped 3 bases and J dropped 4 bases, with 18 bases sitting between them. This CDR3 is built from 16 residues. The CDR3 DNA is TGTGCCAGCAGCCATACCAGGGCCCGGAGAGGCTATGGCTACACCTTC. This encodes CASSHTRARRGYGYTF.

In this sample, this clonotype turned up a few times. V gene TRBV7-9 combines with J gene TRBJ2-4; perhaps D is TRBD1 or TRBD2 (7 bases each). V lost 7 bases and J 6 bases, leaving 19 bases between the germline ends. This CDR3 has 15 amino acids. Germline V CDR1 and CDR2: SEHNR, FQNEAQ (reference sequence). The CDR3 DNA reads TGTGCCAGCACCGAGGGGGCGGGAGTGGGAAACATTCAGTACTTC. Translated, it gives CASTEGAGVGNIQYF.

This clonotype was recorded many times. V is TRBV29-1 and J is TRBJ2-7; D possibly corresponds to TRBD1 (6 bases). Germline V gene data show CDR1 as SQVTM and CDR2 as ANQGSEA. The CDR3 covers 12 residues. Trimming took 6 bases from V and 2 from J, leaving 11 bases between them. The CDR3 loop reads CSVGDNAYEQYV. In DNA, the CDR3 is TGCAGCGTGGGGGACAACGCCTACGAGCAGTACGTC.

The V gene is TRBV2, the J gene TRBJ2-6; maybe TRBD2 (5 bases). This CDR3 has 15 amino acids. The V gene's germline CDR1 is SNHLY and CDR2 FYNNEI. V dropped 9 bases and J dropped 0 bases, with 12 bases sitting between them. CDR3 nucleotides: TGTGCCAGACTAGACGGACTCTCTGGGGCCAACGTCCTGACTTTC. Its protein is CARLDGLSGANVLTF.

V usage is TRBV18 and J usage is TRBJ2-1, with 7 bases identical to TRBD1. This CDR3 contains 15 residues. V was clipped by 3 bases and J by 7 bases; unmatched bases: 9. CDR1 is KGHSH and CDR2 is LQKENI in the germline V gene. This chain's CDR3 is CASSPRTGEGNEQFF. In DNA form, the CDR3 reads TGTGCCAGCTCACCCCGGACAGGCGAGGGGAATGAGCAGTTCTTC. Full variable domain (missing parts from reference TRBV18 and TRBJ2-1): NAGVMQNPRHLVRRRGQEARLRCSPMKGHSHVYWYRQLPEEGLKFMVYLQKENIIDESGMPKERFSAEFPKEGPSILRIQQVVRGDSAAYFCASSPRTGEGNEQFFGPGTRLTVL.

This clonotype was observed many times. This chain connects TRBV18 to TRBJ1-2; no definite D call. The CDR3 covers 15 residues. Germline assignment: CDR1 KGHSH and CDR2 LQKENI. The V end was cut by 3 bases, the J end by 3 bases, with 14 bases between. The CDR3 DNA reads TGTGCCAGCTCACCGAGACCCCCGCCCCACTATGGCTACACCTTC. Protein product: CASSPRPPPHYGYTF.

This clonotype was seen a few times. This sequence joins TRBV15 and TRBJ1-1; 7 bases map to TRBD1. The CDR3 has 14 amino acids. Germline-derived CDR1 and CDR2 are LNHNV and YYDKDF (reference sequence). The trim removed 4 bases at V and 4 bases at J, leaving 6 bases unmatched. CDR3 protein: CATSIHRGVTEAFF. CDR3 bases: TGTGCCACCAGCATACACAGGGGTGTCACTGAAGCTTTCTTT.

This clonotype was seen ten or more times. The rearrangement uses TRBV5-1 and TRBJ1-1; tentatively, D is TRBD1 (5 bases). Germline CDR1 reads SGHRS; CDR2 reads YFSETQ. The CDR3 is 14 residues long. Deletions cut 4 bases from V and 3 bases from J, with 13 bases between. CDR3 region: CASSVGVMDTEAFF. In nucleotides, the CDR3 is TGCGCCAGCAGCGTAGGGGTAATGGACACTGAAGCTTTCTTT. The full variable domain, with the rest looked up from reference TRBV5-1 and TRBJ1-1, is KAGVTQTPRYLIKTRGQQVTLSCSPISGHRSVSWYQQTPGQGLQFLFEYFSETQRNKGNFPGRFSGRQFSNSRSEMNVSTLELGDSALYLCASSVGVMDTEAFFGQGTRLTVV.

Comments on this clonotype: At one end, the junction sequence differs from germline, possibly due to a read error. The gene calls are TRBV7-7 and TRBJ2-7, with D possibly called TRBD1 or TRBD2 (6 bases each). CDR1 is SSHAT, CDR2 FNYEAQ, per germline (reference sequence). The CDR3 consists of 13 residues. The CDR3 sequence: CASSIKQGGEQYF. The CDR3 region has the DNA TGTGCTAGCAGCATTAAACAGGGAGGCGAGCAGTACTTC.

This clonotype was detected a few times. The chain recombines TRBV12-3 or TRBV12-4 with TRBJ2-1, with a possible D match to TRBD1 (6 bases). The CDR3 covers 16 residues. Trimming removed 5 bases at V and 9 bases at J, with 23 bases between. The DNA of the CDR3 is TGTGCCAGCAGTCCCACACAGGGTCTAGCTCGGGTTGAGCAGTTCTTC. This codes for CASSPTQGLARVEQFF.

This clonotype has more than one count but fewer than ten. The chain links TRBV6-1 to TRBJ2-7; 9 bases map to TRBD2. The V segment lost 4 bases and the J segment 4 bases; nucleotides outside the gene matches: 8. The CDR3 loop spans 15 amino acids. CDR1 MNHNS and CDR2 SASEGT come from the germline V gene. The CDR3 DNA reads TGTGCCAGCAGTGGAGGACTAGCGAGGGTTTACGAGCAGTACGTC. Translation gives CASSGGLARVYEQYV.

This clonotype was found many times. V gene TRBV7-3 combines with J gene TRBJ2-1; 9 bases agree with TRBD1. From germline, CDR1 is SGHTA and CDR2 FQGTGA. Germline trimming cut 1 base from V and 3 bases from J; bases unmatched to any gene: 1. This CDR3 is 15 amino acids long. The CDR3 spells CASSLKGQGYNEQFF. The CDR3 nucleotides are TGTGCCAGCAGCTTAAAGGGACAGGGCTACAATGAGCAGTTCTTC.

This clonotype was counted ten times or more. The rearrangement links TRBV7-2 to TRBJ2-5, with TRBD2 as a possible D gene (6 bases). The CDR3 totals 13 residues. CDR1 and CDR2 (germline): SGHTA, FQGNSA. V lost 2 bases, J lost 5 bases, and 9 bases lay in between. CDR3 nucleotides: TGTGCCAGCAGCTTAAACCGGGGGGAGACCCAGTACTTC. Its protein product is CASSLNRGETQYF.

This chain connects TRBV7-3 to TRBJ1-1; D is perhaps TRBD1 (5 bases). CDR1 and CDR2 from the germline V gene are SGHTA and FQGTGA. The length of the CDR3 is 17 residues. Trimming cost V 1 base and J 1 base, with 16 bases left between them. The CDR3 loop reads CASSLNGLDSRNTEAFF. The DNA for the CDR3 is TGTGCCAGCAGCTTAAATGGTCTCGACAGCCGGAACACTGAAGCTTTCTTT.

The chain is built from TRBV3-1 and TRBJ2-2; 9 positions match TRBD1. The V gene's germline CDR1 is LGHDT and CDR2 YNNKEL (reference sequence). The CDR3 spans 15 residues. The V segment lost 3 bases and the J segment 6 bases; nucleotides outside the gene matches: 5. CDR3 coding DNA: TGTGCCAGCAGCCAGAGGGACAGGGAGGCCGGGGAGCTGTTTTTT. Its protein is CASSQRDREAGELFF.

The sample holds a few counts of this clonotype. This chain links TRBV2 with TRBJ2-1, with 9 bases lining up with TRBD2. Germline trimming cut 9 bases from V and 8 bases from J; bases unmatched to any gene: 8. Germline CDR1 reads SNHLY; CDR2 reads FYNNEI. The CDR3 length is 13 residues. CDR3 amino acids: CASWPSGNDEQFF. As DNA, the CDR3 is TGTGCCAGTTGGCCTAGCGGGAACGATGAGCAGTTCTTC. The variable domain in full, completed from reference TRBV2 and TRBJ2-1, reads EPEVTQTPSHQVTQMGQEVILRCVPISNHLYFYWYRQILGQKVEFLVSFYNNEISEKSEIFDDQFSVERPDGSNFTLKIRSTKLEDSAMYFCASWPSGNDEQFFGPGTRLTVL.

This clonotype came up many times. The chain links TRBV20-1 to TRBJ2-2, with D possibly being TRBD2 (6 bases). This CDR3 has 12 amino acids. Germline V gene data show CDR1 as DFQATT and CDR2 as SNEGSKA (reference sequence). Deletions cut 3 bases from V and 6 bases from J, with 8 bases between. DNA of the CDR3: TGCAGTGCTAGCGGCGGGGCCGGGGAGCTGTTTTTT. Its protein product is CSASGGAGELFF.

The sample holds many counts of this clonotype. The chain combines TRBV7-3 with TRBJ2-1; 9 bases fit TRBD2. The CDR3 length is 15 residues. V shed 5 bases, J shed 2 bases, and the junction held 4 bases outside the gene matches. Germline V gives CDR1 SGHTA, CDR2 FQGTGA. Here the CDR3 DNA reads TGTGCCAGCAGCCAGGGACTAGCAGCCTACAATGAGCAGTTCTTC. Protein sequence: CASSQGLAAYNEQFF.

There are a few counts of this clonotype. This chain links TRBV12-3 or TRBV12-4 with TRBJ1-1, with TRBD1 matching 7 bases. Unmatched junction bases numbered 3, after V lost 5 bases and J lost 3 bases. CDR3 length: 13 residues. CDR3 sequence (DNA): TGTGCCAGCAGTGACAGGGCGGACACTGAAGCTTTCTTT. It specifies CASSDRADTEAFF.

This clonotype was seen more than once but under ten times. J is TRBJ1-5 and V is TRBV20-1, with TRBD1 identical over 7 bases. There are 15 residues in the CDR3. V dropped 2 bases and J dropped 3; count of bases not matched to a gene: 7. CDR1 is DFQATT and CDR2 is SNEGSKA in the germline V gene (reference sequence). The CDR3 DNA reads TGCAGTGCTAGACAGGGGGGGGCTAACAATCAGCCCCAGCATTTT. Encoded protein: CSARQGGANNQPQHF.

This clonotype was recorded at least ten times. The V call is TRBV5-1, the J call TRBJ1-1, with 10 positions matching TRBD1. The germline CDR1 and CDR2 sequences are SGHRS and YFSETQ. V lost 5 bases to trimming and J lost 0 bases; unmatched junction nucleotides: 4. This CDR3 region has 15 residues. The CDR3 nucleotides read TGCGCCAGCAGACCGGGACAGGGGTTGAACACTGAAGCTTTCTTT. Translating it yields CASRPGQGLNTEAFF.

The rearrangement joins TRBV20-1 to TRBJ2-7; 10 positions agree with TRBD1. The V segment lost 6 bases and the J segment 3 bases; nucleotides outside the gene matches: 11. Germline V gene lookup returns CDR1 DFQATT and CDR2 SNEGSKA (reference sequence). The CDR3 has 15 amino acids. The CDR3 DNA is TGCAGTGCCGAACTGGCGGGACAGGGGTTCTACGAGCAGTACTTC. The encoded protein is CSAELAGQGFYEQYF.

This clonotype was seen a few times. The V gene is TRBV12-3 or TRBV12-4, the J gene TRBJ2-3; maybe TRBD2 (5 bases). The CDR3 extends over 14 amino acids. V was clipped by 8 bases and J by 0 bases, with 12 bases between them. CDR3 coding DNA: TGTGCCAGCGGGAGACTACCTAGCACAGATACGCAGTATTTT. Its protein product is CASGRLPSTDTQYF.

The chain has TRBV12-3 or TRBV12-4 and TRBJ2-5; 13 nucleotides match TRBD2. This CDR3 comprises 16 residues. Trimming took 5 bases from V and 0 from J; bases not matched to a gene: 3. For the CDR3, the DNA is TGTGCCAGCAGTCATGGACTAGCGGGGGACCAAGAGACCCAGTACTTC. Its translation is CASSHGLAGDQETQYF.